This is a list of T cell receptor beta chains from one sample in a study of vaccination and CD4 T cells after COVID-19. TCRdb used MiXCR to reprocess the PCR reads, holding one entry per CDR3 protein. Among approximately 16,000 distinct CDR3 sequences, 40% to 60% were seen once, and the ten largest hold 9% to 15%. No antigen has been assigned to these receptors. Material: CD4+ T cells from blood, cultured in vitro. Receptors originate from a human donor who had recovered from COVID-19. The CDR3 runs from the conserved cysteine through the conserved F or W. The D gene is left open where the match is weak. Not every row has a clone size; where given, it reads once, few, many or a size class.

CDR3	DNA	length	D	size	V	J
CASSELALVAFF	TGTGCCAGCAGTGAACTCGCGTTGGTGGCTTTCTTT	12	.	few	TRBV6-1	TRBJ1-1
CASSWRESPLHF	TGTGCCAGTAGCTGGCGGGAATCACCCCTCCACTTT	12	.	.	TRBV19	TRBJ1-6
CASSRGGYLSETQYF	TGTGCCAGCAGCCGCGGGGGGTACCTTTCGGAGACCCAGTACTTC	15	TRBD2	.	TRBV6-1	TRBJ2-5
CASSQVGLYEQYF	TGTGCCAGCAGTCAGGTTGGGCTCTACGAGCAGTACTTC	13	.	.	TRBV6-2/TRBV6-3	TRBJ2-7
CASSLGRGYGVYQPQHF	TGTGCCAGCAGCTTAGGTAGGGGCTATGGGGTGTATCAGCCCCAGCATTTT	17	.	once	TRBV7-2	TRBJ1-5
CASSLRGSQETQYF	TGTGCCAGCAGTTTAAGGGGCAGCCAAGAGACCCAGTACTTC	14	.	few	TRBV27	TRBJ2-5
CASRPSAESSQHF	TGTGCCAGCCGACCCTCGGCCGAGAGTTCCCAGCATTTT	13	.	few	TRBV6-2/TRBV6-3	TRBJ1-5
CSARDPGPETQYF	TGCAGTGCTAGGGATCCGGGGCCTGAGACCCAGTACTTC	13	.	.	TRBV20-1	TRBJ2-5
CASSLTSGRRDTQYF	TGTGCCAGCAGCTTAACTAGCGGGAGGCGTGATACGCAGTATTTT	15	TRBD2	.	TRBV7-2	TRBJ2-3
CASTGTPYNEQFF	TGTGCCAGCACGGGTACCCCCTACAATGAGCAGTTCTTC	13	.	few	TRBV2	TRBJ2-1
CASRGSGNTIYF	TGTGCCAGCAGGGGTTCTGGAAACACCATATATTTT	12	.	once	TRBV6-1	TRBJ1-3
CASSYSITQGALGTQYF	TGTGCCAGCAGTTACTCTATTACGCAGGGGGCTTTGGGAACCCAGTACTTC	17	TRBD1	few	TRBV6-5	TRBJ2-5
CSARGNPGHPYEQYF	TGCAGTGCTAGAGGTAATCCGGGACACCCCTACGAGCAGTACTTC	15	.	.	TRBV20-1	TRBJ2-7
CASSLEGGRPTDTQYF	TGTGCCAGCAGTTTGGAGGGAGGACGCCCAACAGATACGCAGTATTTT	16	.	.	TRBV28	TRBJ2-3
CASSLVNYGYTF	TGTGCCAGCAGTTTAGTTAACTATGGCTACACCTTC	12	.	.	TRBV28	TRBJ1-2
CSASTGGSYEQYF	TGCAGTGCTAGTACGGGAGGGTCCTACGAGCAGTACTTC	13	TRBD2	.	TRBV20-1	TRBJ2-7
CASRSDTTSGFSLAPYEQYF	TGTGCCAGCAGGTCTGACACGACTAGCGGCTTCTCGTTGGCTCCCTACGAGCAGTACTTC	20	TRBD2	.	TRBV6-2/TRBV6-3	TRBJ2-7
CATSRDGRGGNQPQHF	TGTGCCACCAGCAGAGATGGCAGGGGTGGCAATCAGCCCCAGCATTTT	16	.	few	TRBV15	TRBJ1-5
CASSGDRGRGGYTF	TGTGCCAGCAGCGGTGACAGGGGACGGGGTGGCTACACCTTC	14	TRBD1	.	TRBV7-2	TRBJ1-2
CASSYSTGARNTEAFF	TGTGCCAGCAGTTACTCTACCGGCGCGAGGAACACTGAAGCTTTCTTT	16	.	.	TRBV6-5	TRBJ1-1
CASSSGLAGINEQFF	TGTGCCAGCAGCTCGGGACTAGCGGGAATCAATGAGCAGTTCTTC	15	TRBD2	few	TRBV27	TRBJ2-1
CASSPGTGAYEQYF	TGTGCCAGCAGCCCCGGGACAGGGGCCTACGAGCAGTACTTC	14	TRBD1	.	TRBV7-2	TRBJ2-7
CASSYSRRGTEAFF	TGTGCCAGCAGTTACTCTCGGAGGGGGACTGAAGCTTTCTTT	14	.	.	TRBV6-2/TRBV6-3	TRBJ1-1
CASSDQLGRMNTGELFF	TGTGCCAGCAGTGATCAATTAGGACGGATGAACACCGGGGAGCTGTTTTTT	17	.	.	TRBV6-1	TRBJ2-2
CVSSEATGGVYTF	TGTGTCAGCAGCGAGGCGACGGGGGGAGTCTACACCTTC	13	.	.	TRBV7-9	TRBJ1-2
CASSPRATTNTGELFF	TGTGCCAGCAGCCCTCGGGCCACCACGAACACCGGGGAGCTGTTTTTT	16	.	.	TRBV7-3	TRBJ2-2
CARLPGNHSPLHF	TGCGCCAGACTGCCGGGGAATCATTCACCCCTCCACTTT	13	.	.	TRBV10-2	TRBJ1-6
CASSPFGAGYTDTQYF	TGCGCCAGCAGCCCATTTGGGGCAGGATACACAGATACGCAGTATTTT	16	.	.	TRBV4-1	TRBJ2-3
CASSPVTRGTEAFF	TGTGCCAGCAGTCCTGTCACGAGGGGGACTGAAGCTTTCTTT	14	.	.	TRBV28	TRBJ1-1
CSAFPIDRGEQFF	TGCAGTGCTTTCCCGATCGACCGGGGCGAGCAGTTCTTC	13	.	.	TRBV20-1	TRBJ2-1
CATSRAPEQYF	TGTGCCACCAGTCGGGCCCCCGAGCAGTACTTC	11	.	few	TRBV28	TRBJ2-7
CASSPGRSWIVGIQPQHF	TGTGCCAGCAGCCCAGGACGCTCGTGGATCGTAGGTATCCAGCCCCAGCATTTT	18	.	few	TRBV6-1	TRBJ1-5
CASSRTREETQYF	TGTGCCAGCAGCCGGACTAGGGAAGAGACCCAGTACTTC	13	TRBD2	.	TRBV11-2	TRBJ2-5
CASSSRQRVNTEAFF	TGTGCCAGTAGTAGCCGGCAAAGGGTGAACACTGAAGCTTTCTTT	15	.	.	TRBV19	TRBJ1-1
CASSWGRPDTDTQYF	TGTGCCAGCAGTTGGGGGAGGCCGGACACAGATACGCAGTATTTT	15	.	few	TRBV27	TRBJ2-3
CASSLTGSLLDNEQFF	TGTGCCAGCAGCTTAACGGGCAGCCTTTTAGACAATGAGCAGTTCTTC	16	.	.	TRBV7-3	TRBJ2-1
CASSRGQGDEKLFF	TGTGCCAGTAGTAGGGGACAGGGAGATGAAAAACTGTTTTTT	14	TRBD1	.	TRBV19	TRBJ1-4
CASSSIGQSYNEQFF	TGTGCCAGCAGCTCGATTGGACAGTCCTACAATGAGCAGTTCTTC	15	.	few	TRBV7-2	TRBJ2-1
CASSVDREGYGYTF	TGTGCCAGCAGCGTCGACAGGGAAGGCTATGGCTACACCTTC	14	TRBD1	.	TRBV27	TRBJ1-2
CSVDGASGSTDTQYF	TGCAGCGTTGATGGGGCTAGCGGTAGCACAGATACGCAGTATTTT	15	TRBD2	.	TRBV29-1	TRBJ2-3
CSGLGRGPWVYGYTF	TGCAGTGGCCTTGGAAGGGGGCCGTGGGTCTATGGCTACACCTTC	15	TRBD1	few	TRBV20-1	TRBJ1-2
CASSLAGAQHNEQFF	TGCGCCAGCAGCTTGGCGGGGGCGCAACACAATGAGCAGTTCTTC	15	.	.	TRBV5-1	TRBJ2-1
CASSRERTDKKETQYF	TGTGCCAGCAGCCGAGAAAGGACAGATAAGAAAGAGACCCAGTACTTC	16	.	.	TRBV7-9	TRBJ2-5
CASSGQGLGVREQYF	TGTGCCAGCAGTGGACAGGGACTGGGGGTACGCGAGCAGTACTTC	15	.	.	TRBV2	TRBJ2-7
CASSYSAGGPGTGELFF	TGTGCCAGCAGCTATTCAGCGGGAGGGCCGGGAACCGGGGAGCTGTTTTTT	17	TRBD2	.	TRBV11-3	TRBJ2-2
CASSVPLGREAENEQYF	TGTGCCAGCAGTGTCCCCCTGGGGCGGGAGGCTGAAAACGAGCAGTACTTC	17	TRBD2	.	TRBV25-1	TRBJ2-7